Following are 31 T cell receptor beta chains from one sample sequenced in a study of blood T cell repertoires in COVID-19. TCRdb's copy holds only in-frame clones and misses some; the assay was immunoSEQ multiplex PCR. This sample has about 130,000 clones, with approximately 85% found just once. The sequenced material came from peripheral blood. The receptors were gathered from a woman of 80 years or more with acute or convalescent COVID-19.

The chain carries TRBV6-6 and TRBJ2-3, with 9 bases identical to TRBD1. Trimming took 5 bases from V and 7 from J; bases not matched to a gene: 4. The CDR3 consists of 13 residues. CDR1 is MNHNY, CDR2 SVGAGI, per germline (reference sequence). The chain's CDR3 is CASSPGTGNTQYF. The CDR3 nucleotides read TGTGCCAGCAGTCCCGGGACAGGGAATACGCAGTATTTT.

This clone came up a few times. Other DNA sequences in the sample encode the same CDR3. This rearrangement joins TRBV5-1 to TRBJ1-1; D is unresolved. CDR1 and CDR2 from the germline V gene are SGHRS and YFSETQ. V dropped 1 base and J dropped 3 bases, with 7 bases sitting between them. The CDR3 length is 13 residues. The CDR3 DNA reads TGCGCCAGCAGCTTGAAACTGGACACTGAAGCTTTCTTT. This codes for CASSLKLDTEAFF.

The chain employs TRBV14 and TRBJ2-7; 7 bases agree with TRBD1. CDR1 SGHDN and CDR2 FVKESK come from the germline V gene. V lost 4 bases to trimming and J lost 11 bases; unmatched junction nucleotides: 8. The CDR3 is 12 residues long. The CDR3 here is CASSLDRAEKYF. For the CDR3, the DNA is TGTGCCAGCAGCCTCGACAGGGCAGAAAAGTACTTC.

The rearrangement links TRBV5-6 to TRBJ2-3; 8 bases fit TRBD2. Trimming took 5 bases from V and 3 from J; bases not matched to a gene: 8. Germline V gene lookup returns CDR1 SGHDT and CDR2 YYEEEE. This CDR3 is 15 amino acids long. CDR3 amino acids: CASSLRGGPTDTQYF. Here the CDR3 DNA reads TGTGCCAGCAGTTTACGGGGGGGCCCGACAGATACGCAGTATTTT.

The J gene is TRBJ1-1, the V gene TRBV2; D not resolved. Between the trimmed V and J ends, which lost 4 bases and 7 bases, there was a span of 13 bases. Germline V CDR1 and CDR2: SNHLY, FYNNEI. The length of the CDR3 is 13 residues. The CDR3 here is CASSVLLSGEAFF. CDR3 in DNA: TGTGCCAGCAGTGTTCTCCTTTCGGGTGAAGCTTTCTTT.

V usage is TRBV5-1 and J usage is TRBJ1-1; no reliable D call. The germline V gene has CDR1 SGHRS and CDR2 YFSETQ. Between the trimmed V and J ends, which lost 0 bases and 9 bases, there was a span of 12 bases. The CDR3 spans 13 residues. This CDR3 is CASSLAGMGKAFF. In nucleotides, the CDR3 is TGCGCCAGCAGCTTGGCCGGGATGGGGAAAGCTTTCTTT.

The V gene is TRBV19, the J gene TRBJ1-1, with 8 positions matching TRBD1. The CDR3 extends over 14 amino acids. Germline V lookup: CDR1 LNHDA, CDR2 SQIVND (reference sequence). Germline trimming cut 7 bases from V and 2 bases from J; bases unmatched to any gene: 6. The DNA for the CDR3 is TGTGCCAGTATACGGACAGGGCGCAACACTGAAGCTTTCTTT. It yields the protein CASIRTGRNTEAFF. The entire variable domain, with the rest obtained from reference TRBV19 and TRBJ1-1, is as follows: DGGITQSPKYLFRKEGQNVTLSCEQNLNHDAMYWYRQDPGQGLRLIYYSQIVNDFQKGDIAEGYSVSREKKESFPLTVTSAQKNPTAFYLCASIRTGRNTEAFFGQGTRLTVV.

This clone came up once. The chain combines TRBV29-1 with TRBJ1-2; the D gene is possibly TRBD1 (5 bases). The CDR3 totals 12 residues. CDR1 and CDR2 (germline): SQVTM, ANQGSEA. Trimming took off 1 base at V and 7 bases at J, with 10 bases between the two ends. In DNA form, the CDR3 reads TGCAGCGTTGAAGGGCAGGGTATTGGCTACACCTTC. Translating it yields CSVEGQGIGYTF.

The chain links TRBV6-5 to TRBJ1-5; TRBD1 is a possible D gene (6 bases). The germline V gene encodes CDR1 MNHEY and CDR2 SVGAGI. V was shortened by 8 bases and J by 4 bases, with 21 bases between the two germline ends. The CDR3 extends over 16 amino acids. Here the CDR3 DNA reads TGTGCCAGCGGTTTGGACAGAATATTAGGTAATCAGCCCCAGCATTTT. Amino acids: CASGLDRILGNQPQHF.

The chain recombines TRBV27 with TRBJ1-4; D may be TRBD1 (5 bases). Germline V gives CDR1 MNHEY, CDR2 SMNVEV (reference sequence). Trimming cost V 5 bases and J 7 bases, with 14 bases left between them. The CDR3 contains 14 residues. CDR3 nucleotide sequence: TGTGCCAGCAGTACGACAGAAGTCGGTGAAAAACTGTTTTTT. Protein sequence: CASSTTEVGEKLFF.

The rearrangement links TRBV28 to TRBJ1-1; 9 bases fit TRBD1. With 2 bases clipped from V and 6 bases from J, the junction kept 7 bases outside the gene matches. The CDR3 is 15 residues long. Germline CDR1 and CDR2: MDHEN and SYDVKM. CDR3 residues: CASSLAGTGSPEAFF. The CDR3 DNA is TGTGCCAGCAGTTTAGCCGGGACAGGGAGTCCTGAAGCTTTCTTT.

The chain couples TRBV29-1 to TRBJ2-7, with 8 bases lining up with TRBD1. V shed 0 bases, J shed 4 bases, and the junction held 2 bases outside the gene matches. Germline-derived CDR1 and CDR2 are SQVTM and ANQGSEA. The CDR3 loop spans 13 amino acids. CDR3 coding DNA: TGCAGCGTTGAAGAGAGGACAGGGTACGAGCAGTACTTC. Encoded protein: CSVEERTGYEQYF.

The rearrangement joins TRBV7-9 to TRBJ1-5, with 8 bases fitting TRBD1. The CDR3 spans 15 residues. Germline V gene lookup returns CDR1 SEHNR and CDR2 FQNEAQ (reference sequence). Trimming at V came to 5 bases and at J to 2 bases, leaving 5 bases not matched to a gene. The CDR3 bases are TGTGCCAGCAGCCGGACAGGGAGTCGCAATCAGCCCCAGCATTTT. Amino acid sequence: CASSRTGSRNQPQHF.

This clone appeared a single time. The V call is TRBV7-9, the J call TRBJ1-1; possibly TRBD1 for D (5 bases). Trimming stripped 0 bases from V and 2 bases from J, with 7 bases between. The CDR3 covers 14 residues. CDR1 SEHNR and CDR2 FQNEAQ come from the germline V gene (reference sequence). Here the CDR3 DNA reads TGTGCCAGCAGCTTAGCAGGGGCTAACACTGAAGCTTTCTTT. Its translation: CASSLAGANTEAFF.

The chain couples TRBV3-1 (or the pseudogene TRBV3-2) to TRBJ2-1; TRBD2 is a possible D gene (6 bases). V lost 3 bases, J lost 2 bases, and 11 bases lay in between. In germline, CDR1 is LGHDT, CDR2 YNNKEL (reference sequence). The length of the CDR3 is 15 residues. The CDR3 spells CASSQRDRAYNEQFF. The CDR3 DNA follows: TGTGCCAGCAGCCAGCGGGACCGTGCCTACAATGAGCAGTTCTTC.

DNA for the CDR3: TGCGCCAGCAGCCAAGTCCCTATTTTGGGACAGAGGGAAAAACTGTTTTTT. Protein product: CASSQVPILGQREKLFF. The V call is TRBV4-1, the J call TRBJ1-4; TRBD1 agrees at 7 bases. There are 17 residues in the CDR3. V lost 1 base, J lost 8 bases, and 13 bases stayed unmatched. Germline V CDR1 and CDR2: MGHRA, YSYEKL.

The genes are TRBV11-2 and TRBJ1-2, with D possibly matching TRBD1 (5 bases). V lost 5 bases, J lost 4 bases, and 11 bases lay in between. CDR1 and CDR2 (germline): SGHAT, FQNNGV. The CDR3 covers 13 residues. CDR3 amino acids: CASSLDRLYGYTF. The CDR3 bases are TGTGCCAGCAGCCTTGACAGACTCTATGGCTACACCTTC.

The chain carries TRBV7-2 and TRBJ2-1; 11 bases align to TRBD2. The CDR3 extends over 15 amino acids. V was clipped by 5 bases and J by 9 bases; unmatched bases: 9. The germline gives CDR1 SGHTA, CDR2 FQGNSA. For the CDR3, the DNA is TGTGCCAGCAGCCCCAATAGCGGGGGGGCGGGTGAGCAGTTCTTC. Protein sequence: CASSPNSGGAGEQFF.

V and J are TRBV28 and TRBJ2-1; 7 nucleotides line up with TRBD2. CDR1 and CDR2 (germline): MDHEN, SYDVKM. Unmatched junction bases numbered 7, after V lost 8 bases and J lost 9 bases. The CDR3 loop spans 12 amino acids. The CDR3 nucleotides read TGTGCCAGCGGCCGACTAGCACGTGAGCAGTTCTTC. Translated: CASGRLAREQFF.

This chain links TRBV2 with TRBJ2-7, with D possibly matching TRBD1 (5 bases). Germline V gene lookup returns CDR1 SNHLY and CDR2 FYNNEI. V was pared by 4 bases and J by 2 bases, with 9 bases between. CDR3 size: 13 residues. The CDR3 protein is CASSGDRAYEQYV. CDR3 nucleotides: TGTGCCAGCAGTGGCGACAGAGCCTACGAGCAGTACGTC.

The rearrangement joins TRBV5-4 to TRBJ1-4; D is perhaps TRBD1 (6 bases). Germline V gene sequence: CDR1 SGHNT, CDR2 YYREEE (reference sequence). Trimming removed 1 base at V and 8 bases at J, with 9 bases between. The CDR3 length is 13 residues. DNA of the CDR3: TGTGCCAGCAGCTTGCCAGGGGACGAAAAACTGTTTTTT. Its translation: CASSLPGDEKLFF.

The chain couples TRBV5-1 to TRBJ1-2, with TRBD1 matching over 10 bases. After removal of 4 bases from V and 7 bases from J, the junction contained 7 bases not matched to a gene. Germline V gene lookup returns CDR1 SGHRS and CDR2 YFSETQ. The CDR3 loop spans 14 amino acids. The CDR3 DNA reads as TGCGCCAGCAGCAGCGACAGGGGGCTGGTTGGCTACACCTTC. Translating gives CASSSDRGLVGYTF. Full variable domain (missing parts from reference TRBV5-1 and TRBJ1-2): KAGVTQTPRYLIKTRGQQVTLSCSPISGHRSVSWYQQTPGQGLQFLFEYFSETQRNKGNFPGRFSGRQFSNSRSEMNVSTLELGDSALYLCASSSDRGLVGYTFGSGTRLTVV.

This clone was counted only a few times. The chain joins TRBV7-2 to TRBJ1-3; unclear D gene. This CDR3 is built from 13 residues. Germline CDR1 is SGHTA and CDR2 is FQGNSA. V was trimmed by 5 bases and J by 4 bases, leaving 9 bases between them. CDR3 amino acids: CASSPGRGNTIYF. The CDR3 bases are TGTGCCAGCAGCCCGGGGAGAGGAAACACCATATATTTT.

The rearrangement uses TRBV6-6 and TRBJ1-3; no clear D gene. Between the trimmed V and J ends, which lost 1 base and 2 bases, there was a span of 12 bases. Germline CDR1 MNHNY, CDR2 SVGAGI (reference sequence). The CDR3 spans 16 residues. The CDR3 nucleotides are TGTGCCAGCAGTTACTGGGCAGCCGATCCTGGAAACACCATATATTTT. Its translation is CASSYWAADPGNTIYF.

This clone has a single count. This chain connects TRBV19 to TRBJ1-4; tentatively, D is TRBD1 (6 bases). This CDR3 comprises 15 residues. Trimming shortened V by 5 bases and J by 0 bases, and 10 bases separated the two germline ends. CDR1 LNHDA and CDR2 SQIVND come from the germline V gene (reference sequence). The CDR3 protein is CASSVDSATNEKLFF. CDR3 nucleotide sequence: TGTGCCAGTAGTGTGGACAGTGCAACTAATGAAAAACTGTTTTTT.

This chain joins TRBV3-1 (or the pseudogene TRBV3-2) and TRBJ2-3; no clear D. CDR3 length: 14 amino acids. Between the trimmed V and J ends, which lost 3 bases and 2 bases, there was a span of 9 bases. Germline-derived CDR1 and CDR2 are LGHDT and YNNKEL (reference sequence). CDR3 region: CASSQQLLTDTQYF. CDR3 DNA: TGTGCCAGCAGCCAGCAACTACTCACAGATACGCAGTATTTT.

DNA of the CDR3: TGTGCCAGCTCACCCACGGCAGGCGAGAACACTGAAGCTTTCTTT. This gives the protein CASSPTAGENTEAFF. The V call is TRBV18, the J call TRBJ1-1; no clear D. The CDR3 spans 15 residues. Germline V gene lookup returns CDR1 KGHSH and CDR2 LQKENI. Between the trimmed V and J ends, which lost 3 bases and 1 base, there was a span of 12 bases.

The V and J genes are TRBV18 and TRBJ1-6, with D perhaps TRBD1 (6 bases). The CDR3 is 16 residues long. Germline CDR1 and CDR2: KGHSH and LQKENI. The V end was cut by 3 bases, the J end by 5 bases, with 14 bases between. The DNA for the CDR3 is TGTGCCAGCTCACCGAATGGGGGCCGCAATAATTCACCCCTCCACTTT. Protein sequence: CASSPNGGRNNSPLHF.

This rearrangement joins TRBV12-3 or TRBV12-4 to TRBJ1-5; no definite D call. V gave up 3 bases and J gave up 8 bases, with 11 bases separating them. The CDR3 is 13 amino acids. DNA for the CDR3: TGTGCCAGCAGTTTGGTACGGGTTGAGCCCCAGCATTTT. It yields the protein CASSLVRVEPQHF.

This chain connects TRBV6-2 or TRBV6-3 to TRBJ1-6, with 7 bases fitting TRBD1. The CDR3 is 15 residues long. V was pared by 6 bases and J by 7 bases, with 9 bases of the junction left unmatched. The germline gives CDR1 MNHEY, CDR2 SVGEGT. The CDR3 loop reads CASSDQTGRNSPLHF. The CDR3 region has the DNA TGTGCCAGCAGCGATCAGACAGGGAGGAATTCACCCCTCCACTTT.

This sequence joins TRBV5-4 and TRBJ1-4; 8 bases fit TRBD1. J lost 3 bases, V lost 4 bases, and 2 bases had no gene match. This CDR3 spans 14 amino acids. The V gene's germline CDR1 is SGHNT and CDR2 YYREEE (reference sequence). CDR3 region: CASSIQGANEKLFF. CDR3 DNA sequence: TGTGCCAGCAGCATACAGGGGGCTAATGAAAAACTGTTTTTT.